The 12 T cell receptor beta chains reported below all come from one sample, sequenced in a study of OX40 agonist ivuxolimab in advanced cancers. Data came from immunoSEQ multiplex PCR; TCRdb stores just in-frame clones and leaves some out. The data show roughly 34,000 clones, less than 80% seen once. The sample in question was CD4+ or CD8+ T cells sorted from blood, obtained in a trial of the OX40 agonist ivuxolimab. These receptors were obtained from an adult with an advanced solid tumor such as melanoma, head and neck, liver or kidney cancer.

The chain is built from TRBV6-1 and TRBJ2-2; 9 positions agree with TRBD1. The junction had 5 bases not matched to a gene; V was cut back by 7 bases and J by 2 bases. Per germline, CDR1 MNHNS and CDR2 SASEGT. This CDR3 comprises 15 residues. As DNA, the CDR3 is TGTGCCAGCATATGGGGACAGGGAAACACCGGGGAGCTGTTTTTT. It codes for CASIWGQGNTGELFF.

The chain links TRBV5-6 to TRBJ1-2, with D possibly matching TRBD1 (6 bases). The germline V gene encodes CDR1 SGHDT and CDR2 YYEEEE. V gave up 2 bases and J gave up 6 bases, with 11 bases separating them. This CDR3 spans 13 amino acids. CDR3 amino acids: CASSFGQSHGYTF. The CDR3 DNA reads TGTGCCAGCAGCTTTGGACAGAGTCATGGCTACACCTTC. The variable domain in full, completed from reference TRBV5-6 and TRBJ1-2, reads DAGVTQSPTHLIKTRGQQVTLRCSPKSGHDTVSWYQQALGQGPQFIFQYYEEEERQRGNFPDRFSGHQFPNYSSELNVNALLLGDSALYLCASSFGQSHGYTFGSGTRLTVV.

The chain joins TRBV6-1 to TRBJ2-7; D remains ambiguous. This CDR3 contains 15 residues. The germline V gene has CDR1 MNHNS and CDR2 SASEGT. Trimming pared 0 bases from V and 2 bases from J, leaving 11 bases between. Written as DNA, the CDR3 is TGTGCCAGCAGTGAAGCAGGGCAAAACACCTACGAGCAGTACTTC. It encodes CASSEAGQNTYEQYF.

The genes are TRBV5-4 and TRBJ2-4; D perhaps matches TRBD1 (8 bases). The V and J ends lost 1 base and 5 bases respectively, with 13 bases between them. CDR3 length: 15 residues. Germline lookup yields CDR1 SGHNT and CDR2 YYREEE (reference sequence). DNA for the CDR3: TGTGCCAGCAGCTTGAGCGGGACAGGACAAAACATTCAGTACTTC. The encoded protein is CASSLSGTGQNIQYF.

The chain joins TRBV5-1 to TRBJ1-1; maybe TRBD1 (6 bases). This CDR3 region has 13 residues. V was cut by 5 bases and J by 1 base, with 9 bases left in between. Germline CDR1 reads SGHRS; CDR2 reads YFSETQ. DNA for the CDR3: TGCGCCAGCAGTCAACAGGGGAACACTGAAGCTTTCTTT. It yields the protein CASSQQGNTEAFF.

The rearrangement joins TRBV15 to TRBJ1-4; D is perhaps TRBD1 (6 bases). The CDR3 length is 12 residues. V lost 0 bases and J lost 17, with 13 bases in between. Germline V gene lookup returns CDR1 LNHNV and CDR2 YYDKDF (reference sequence). CDR3 residues: CATSRDPRDTFF. CDR3 coding DNA: TGTGCCACCAGCAGAGATCCCCGGGACACTTTTTTT.

This chain uses TRBV7-9 with TRBJ2-3; unclear D gene. The length of the CDR3 is 15 residues. V lost 4 bases, J lost 1 base, and 12 bases lay in between. CDR1 is SEHNR, CDR2 FQNEAQ, per germline (reference sequence). CDR3 residues: CASSSTKGGTDTQYF. The DNA of the CDR3 is TGTGCCAGCAGCTCGACAAAGGGTGGCACAGATACGCAGTATTTT.

This chain joins TRBV5-1 and TRBJ2-1, with 10 bases that match TRBD2. From germline, CDR1 is SGHRS and CDR2 YFSETQ. V shed 4 bases and J 6 bases; nucleotides not matched to a gene: 10. This CDR3 region has 16 residues. The CDR3 DNA follows: TGCGCCAGCAGCCCGAGGAGCGGGGGGGCTCTCAATGAGCAGTTCTTC. Its translation is CASSPRSGGALNEQFF. Full variable domain (remainder filled in from reference TRBV5-1 and TRBJ2-1): KAGVTQTPRYLIKTRGQQVTLSCSPISGHRSVSWYQQTPGQGLQFLFEYFSETQRNKGNFPGRFSGRQFSNSRSEMNVSTLELGDSALYLCASSPRSGGALNEQFFGPGTRLTVL.

The chain employs TRBV6-1 and TRBJ2-7, with D unclear. The CDR3 runs to 14 residues. V shed 8 bases and J shed 4 bases, with 18 bases lying between them. Germline V lookup: CDR1 MNHNS, CDR2 SASEGT. The CDR3 DNA is TGTGCCAGCCTAACGATAGGGTTCGGATACGAGCAGTACTTC. Protein sequence: CASLTIGFGYEQYF.

In its sample, this clone was seen a few times. The V and J genes are TRBV6-4 and TRBJ2-2; 7 bases line up with TRBD1. V was clipped by 4 bases and J by 3 bases; unmatched bases: 2. The CDR3 consists of 14 residues. Per germline, CDR1 MRHNA and CDR2 SNTAGT. The CDR3 nucleotides read TGTGCCAGCAGTGCCGACAGGGACACCGGGGAGCTGTTTTTT. This gives the protein CASSADRDTGELFF.

This chain uses TRBV7-2 with TRBJ2-7; D is uncertain. Germline CDR1 reads SGHTA; CDR2 reads FQGNSA. V lost 1 base and J 3 bases, leaving 7 bases between the germline ends. This CDR3 has 13 amino acids. The CDR3 nucleotides are TGTGCCAGCAGCTTAGTACTCAACTACGAGCAGTACTTC. Its translation is CASSLVLNYEQYF.

The rearrangement uses TRBV6-1 and TRBJ2-1; D is ambiguous. The CDR3 sequence is 15 residues long. The V gene lost 2 bases and the J gene lost 2 bases, with 10 bases spanning the gap. Germline CDR1 MNHNS, CDR2 SASEGT. The CDR3 spells CASSELPAPYNEQFF. CDR3 DNA sequence: TGTGCCAGCAGTGAATTGCCAGCGCCCTACAATGAGCAGTTCTTC.